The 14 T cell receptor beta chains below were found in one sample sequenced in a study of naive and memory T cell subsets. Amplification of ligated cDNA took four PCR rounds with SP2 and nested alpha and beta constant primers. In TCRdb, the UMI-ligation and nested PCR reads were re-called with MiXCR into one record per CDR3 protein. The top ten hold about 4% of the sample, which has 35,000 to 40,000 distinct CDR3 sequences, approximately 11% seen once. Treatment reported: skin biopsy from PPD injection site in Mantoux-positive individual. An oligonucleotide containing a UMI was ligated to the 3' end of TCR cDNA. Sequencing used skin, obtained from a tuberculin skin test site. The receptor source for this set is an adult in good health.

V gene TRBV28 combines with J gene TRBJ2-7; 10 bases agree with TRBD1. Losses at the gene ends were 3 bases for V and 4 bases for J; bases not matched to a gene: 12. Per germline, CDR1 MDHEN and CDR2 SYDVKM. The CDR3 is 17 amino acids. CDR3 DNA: TGTGCCAGCAGTTTGATGACAGGGGGCCGTGAGAGATACGAGCAGTACTTC. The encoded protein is CASSLMTGGRERYEQYF.

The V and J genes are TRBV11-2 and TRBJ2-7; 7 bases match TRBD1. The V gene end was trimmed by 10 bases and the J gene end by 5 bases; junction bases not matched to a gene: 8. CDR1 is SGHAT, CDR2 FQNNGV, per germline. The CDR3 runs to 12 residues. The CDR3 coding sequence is TGTGCCACCAGGGGGTTGGGTAACGAGCAGTACTTC. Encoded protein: CATRGLGNEQYF.

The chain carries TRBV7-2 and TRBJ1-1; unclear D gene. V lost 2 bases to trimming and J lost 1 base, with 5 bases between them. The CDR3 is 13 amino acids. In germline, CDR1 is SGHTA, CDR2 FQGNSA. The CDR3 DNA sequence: TGTGCCAGCAGCTTACAGAAGAACACTGAAGCTTTCTTT. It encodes CASSLQKNTEAFF.

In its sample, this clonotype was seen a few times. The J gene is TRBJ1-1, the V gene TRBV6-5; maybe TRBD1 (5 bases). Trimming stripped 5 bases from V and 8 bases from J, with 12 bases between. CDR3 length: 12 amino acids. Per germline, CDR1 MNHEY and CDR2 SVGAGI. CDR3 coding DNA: TGTGCCAGCAGTCGAGACAGCGCCGAAGCTTTCTTT. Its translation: CASSRDSAEAFF.

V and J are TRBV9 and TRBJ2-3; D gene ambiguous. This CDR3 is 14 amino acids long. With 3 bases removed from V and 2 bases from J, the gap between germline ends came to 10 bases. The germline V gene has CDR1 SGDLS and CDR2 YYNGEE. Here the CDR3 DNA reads TGTGCCAGCAGCGCCGGTTACCCCACAGATACGCAGTATTTT. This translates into CASSAGYPTDTQYF.

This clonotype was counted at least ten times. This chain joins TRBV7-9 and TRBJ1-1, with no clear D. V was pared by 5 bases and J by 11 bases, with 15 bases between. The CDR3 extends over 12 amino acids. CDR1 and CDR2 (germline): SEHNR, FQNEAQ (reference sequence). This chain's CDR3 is CASSRDSNGAFF. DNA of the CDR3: TGTGCCAGCAGCCGCGACTCCAACGGCGCTTTCTTT.

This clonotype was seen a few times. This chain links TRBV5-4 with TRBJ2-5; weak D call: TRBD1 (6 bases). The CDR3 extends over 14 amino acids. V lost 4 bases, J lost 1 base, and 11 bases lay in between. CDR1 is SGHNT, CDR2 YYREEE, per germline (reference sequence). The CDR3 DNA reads TGTGCCAGCAGCCCGTGGACAGCCCAAGAGACCCAGTACTTC. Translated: CASSPWTAQETQYF.

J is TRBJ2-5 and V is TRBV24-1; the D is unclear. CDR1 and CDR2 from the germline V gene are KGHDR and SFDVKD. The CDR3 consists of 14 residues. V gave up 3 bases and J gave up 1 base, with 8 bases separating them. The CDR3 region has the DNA TGTGCCACCAGTGATCCTACGGGCCAAGAGACCCAGTACTTC. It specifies CATSDPTGQETQYF.

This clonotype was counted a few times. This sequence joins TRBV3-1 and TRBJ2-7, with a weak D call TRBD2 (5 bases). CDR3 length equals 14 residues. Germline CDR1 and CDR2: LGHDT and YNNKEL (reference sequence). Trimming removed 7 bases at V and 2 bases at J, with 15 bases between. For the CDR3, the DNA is TGTGCCAGCAAGCCCGCGGGCTCTACCTACGAGCAGTACTTC. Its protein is CASKPAGSTYEQYF.

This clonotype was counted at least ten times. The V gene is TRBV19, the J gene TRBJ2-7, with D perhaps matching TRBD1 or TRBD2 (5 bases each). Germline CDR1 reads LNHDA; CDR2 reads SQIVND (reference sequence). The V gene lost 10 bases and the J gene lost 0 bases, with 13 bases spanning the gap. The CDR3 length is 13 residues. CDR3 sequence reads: CATLGPLSYEQYF. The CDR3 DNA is TGTGCCACCCTGGGACCTCTCTCCTACGAGCAGTACTTC.

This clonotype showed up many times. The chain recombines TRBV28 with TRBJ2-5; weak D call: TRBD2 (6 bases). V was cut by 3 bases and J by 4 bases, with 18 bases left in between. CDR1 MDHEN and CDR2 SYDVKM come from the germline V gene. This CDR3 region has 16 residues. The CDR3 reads CASSFMTRNHPETQYF. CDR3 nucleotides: TGTGCCAGCAGTTTTATGACTAGAAATCACCCAGAGACCCAGTACTTC. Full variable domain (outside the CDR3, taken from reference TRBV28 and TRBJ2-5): DVKVTQSSRYLVKRTGEKVFLECVQDMDHENMFWYRQDPGLGLRLIYFSYDVKMKEKGDIPEGYSVSREKKERFSLILESASTNQTSMYLCASSFMTRNHPETQYFGPGTRLLVL.

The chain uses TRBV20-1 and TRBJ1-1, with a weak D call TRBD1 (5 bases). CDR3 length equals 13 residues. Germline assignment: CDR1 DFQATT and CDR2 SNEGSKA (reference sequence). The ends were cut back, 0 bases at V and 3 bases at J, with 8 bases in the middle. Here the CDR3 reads CSAREGVYTEAFF. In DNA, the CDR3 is TGCAGTGCTAGAGAGGGGGTCTACACTGAAGCTTTCTTT.

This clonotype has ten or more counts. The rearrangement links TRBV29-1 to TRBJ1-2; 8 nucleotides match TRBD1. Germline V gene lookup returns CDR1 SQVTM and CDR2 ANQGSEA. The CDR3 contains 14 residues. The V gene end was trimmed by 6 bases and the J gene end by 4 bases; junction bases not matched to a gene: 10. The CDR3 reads CSVYAGTGPYGYTF. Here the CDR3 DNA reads TGCAGCGTATACGCCGGGACAGGACCCTATGGCTACACCTTC.

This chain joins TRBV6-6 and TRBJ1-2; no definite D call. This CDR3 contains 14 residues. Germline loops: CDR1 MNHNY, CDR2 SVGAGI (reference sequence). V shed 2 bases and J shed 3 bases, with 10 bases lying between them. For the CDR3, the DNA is TGTGCCAGCAGTTACGATGTCGTTTACTATGGCTACACCTTC. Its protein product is CASSYDVVYYGYTF.